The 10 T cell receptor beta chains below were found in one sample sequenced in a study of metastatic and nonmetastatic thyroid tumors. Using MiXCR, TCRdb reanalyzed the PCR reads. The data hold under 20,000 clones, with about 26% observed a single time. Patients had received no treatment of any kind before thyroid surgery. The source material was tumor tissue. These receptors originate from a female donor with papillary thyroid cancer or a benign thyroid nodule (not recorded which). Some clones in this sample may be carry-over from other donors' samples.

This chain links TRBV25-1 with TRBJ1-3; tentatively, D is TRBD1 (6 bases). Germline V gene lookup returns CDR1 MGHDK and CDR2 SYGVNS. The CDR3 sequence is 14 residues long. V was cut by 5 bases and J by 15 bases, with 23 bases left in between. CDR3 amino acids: CASSPLDSSTNPYF. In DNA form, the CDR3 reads TGTGCCAGCAGTCCCCTGGACAGTTCCACTAACCCATATTTT.

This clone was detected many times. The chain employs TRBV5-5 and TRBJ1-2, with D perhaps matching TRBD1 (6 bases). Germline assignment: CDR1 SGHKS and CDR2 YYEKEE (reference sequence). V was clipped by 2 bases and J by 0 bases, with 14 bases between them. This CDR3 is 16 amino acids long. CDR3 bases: TGTGCCAGCAGCTTAAGACCGGGACAAACTAACTATGGCTACACCTTC. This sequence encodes CASSLRPGQTNYGYTF.

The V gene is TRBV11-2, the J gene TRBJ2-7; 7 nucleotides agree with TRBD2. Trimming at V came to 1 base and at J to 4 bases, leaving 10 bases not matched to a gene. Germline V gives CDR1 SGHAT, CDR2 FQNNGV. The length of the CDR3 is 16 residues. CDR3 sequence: CASSLVVAGPGYEQYF. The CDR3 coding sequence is TGTGCCAGCAGCTTAGTGGTAGCGGGTCCGGGGTACGAGCAGTACTTC.

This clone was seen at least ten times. The CDR3 sequence: CASSEGREGQFF. CDR3 nucleotide sequence: TGTGCCAGCAGTGAAGGCAGGGAAGGGCAGTTCTTC. The chain has TRBV25-1 and TRBJ2-1, with a possible D match to TRBD1 (5 bases). Germline-derived CDR1 and CDR2 are MGHDK and SYGVNS. CDR3 length equals 12 residues. Trimming took off 2 bases at V and 12 bases at J, with 11 bases between the two ends.

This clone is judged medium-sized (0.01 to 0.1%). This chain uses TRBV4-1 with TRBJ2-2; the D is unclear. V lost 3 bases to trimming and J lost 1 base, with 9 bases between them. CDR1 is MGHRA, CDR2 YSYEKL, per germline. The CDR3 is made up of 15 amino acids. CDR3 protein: CASSHATVNTGELFF. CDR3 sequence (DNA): TGCGCCAGCAGCCACGCAACAGTGAACACCGGGGAGCTGTTTTTT.

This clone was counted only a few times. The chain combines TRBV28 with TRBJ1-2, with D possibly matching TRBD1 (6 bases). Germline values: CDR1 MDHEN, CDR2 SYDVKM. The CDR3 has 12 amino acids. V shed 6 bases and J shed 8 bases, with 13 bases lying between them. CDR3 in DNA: TGTGCCAGCAGACAACAGGGAGGAGGCTACACCTTC. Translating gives CASRQQGGGYTF.

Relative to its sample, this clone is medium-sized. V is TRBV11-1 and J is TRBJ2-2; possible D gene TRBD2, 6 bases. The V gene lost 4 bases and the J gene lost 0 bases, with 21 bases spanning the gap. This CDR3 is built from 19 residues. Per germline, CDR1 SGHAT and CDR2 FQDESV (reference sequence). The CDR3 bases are TGTGCCAGCAGCTGGCCGAACCCCTTAAGCGGGCCGAACACCGGGGAGCTGTTTTTT. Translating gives CASSWPNPLSGPNTGELFF. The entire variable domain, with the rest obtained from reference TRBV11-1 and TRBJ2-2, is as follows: EAEVAQSPRYKITEKSQAVAFWCDPISGHATLYWYRQILGQGPELLVQFQDESVVDDSQLPKDRFSAERLKGVDSTLKIQPAELGDSAMYLCASSWPNPLSGPNTGELFFGEGSRLTVL.

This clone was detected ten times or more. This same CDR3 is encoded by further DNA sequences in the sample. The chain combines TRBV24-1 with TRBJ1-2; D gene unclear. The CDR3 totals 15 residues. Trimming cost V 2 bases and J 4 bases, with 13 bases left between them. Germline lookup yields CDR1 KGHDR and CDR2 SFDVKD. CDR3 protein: CATSDSSRPLYGYTF. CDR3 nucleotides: TGTGCCACCAGTGATTCTTCCAGACCGCTCTATGGCTACACCTTC.

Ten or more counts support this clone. CDR3 nucleotide sequence: TGCAGTGCCGAGACTAGAGAATACGAGCAGTACTTC. Amino acids: CSAETREYEQYF. V and J are TRBV20-1 and TRBJ2-7, with D tentatively TRBD2 (6 bases). The CDR3 has 12 residues. Germline V CDR1 and CDR2: DFQATT, SNEGSKA (reference sequence). Trimming removed 6 bases from V and 4 bases from J, with 13 bases in between.

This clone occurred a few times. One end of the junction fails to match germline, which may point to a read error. For the CDR3, the DNA is TGTGACAGCAGTTACAGGGGAGCCGGAGGCACTGAAGCTTTCTTT. This encodes CDSSYRGAGGTEAFF. This chain uses TRBV28 with TRBJ1-1, with 7 bases aligning to TRBD1. The V gene's germline CDR1 is MDHEN and CDR2 SYDVKM. The CDR3 is 15 residues long.